The 8 T cell receptor beta chains below were found in one sample sequenced in a study of CD8+ T cells in alopecia areata (dated by TCRdb to 2017 to 2018). In the paper's terms, the treatment or condition label means: oral pan-JAK inhibitor, 5-10 mg twice daily. Library preparation used the immunoSEQ multiplex PCR assay. RNA was extracted from all samples and reverse transcribed into cDNA, which served as template for TCR sequencing. TCRdb holds this immuneACCESS table with in-frame rearrangements only. Some clones are missing; in checked studies, unresolved V genes explain under half, and the rest has no known cause. This sample comprises about 200,000 clones, 35% to 45% of them detected only once. Just under 0.5% of the sample is taken by the ten largest. Material: CD4+ T cells sorted from blood, obtained at approximately week 34, from a patient treated with tofacitinib. The receptors here all came from a human donor with alopecia areata.

This chain links TRBV7-2 with TRBJ1-6; 7 bases fit TRBD1. The CDR3 spans 17 residues. CDR1 and CDR2 (germline): SGHTA, FQGNSA. J gave up 3 bases and V 1 base, and 6 bases lay outside the gene matches. This chain's CDR3 is CASSLVRDRFYNSPLHF. CDR3 sequence (DNA): TGTGCCAGCAGCTTAGTACGGGACAGATTCTATAATTCACCCCTCCACTTT.

V is TRBV7-9 and J is TRBJ2-5; D might be TRBD2 (6 bases). There are 13 residues in the CDR3. CDR1 and CDR2 (germline): SEHNR, FQNEAQ (reference sequence). Trimming left V 5 bases short and J 5 bases short, with 12 bases between. CDR3 sequence (DNA): TGTGCCAGCAGCGCCCTTGGGGGGGAGACCCAGTACTTC. Translated: CASSALGGETQYF.

The chain links TRBV19 to TRBJ2-3; D is ambiguous. This CDR3 contains 16 residues. V shed 6 bases and J shed 1 base, with 17 bases lying between them. Per germline, CDR1 LNHDA and CDR2 SQIVND (reference sequence). CDR3 amino acids: CASSTLVQIGTDTQYF. The CDR3 DNA is TGTGCCAGTAGCACTCTAGTGCAAATCGGCACAGATACGCAGTATTTT.

The gene calls are TRBV11-2 and TRBJ2-1, with TRBD1 matching over 8 bases. The trim removed 5 bases at V and 4 bases at J, leaving 13 bases unmatched. The CDR3 runs to 17 residues. Germline V gene lookup returns CDR1 SGHAT and CDR2 FQNNGV. CDR3 protein: CASSPSQLRGPYNEQFF. CDR3 nucleotide sequence: TGTGCCAGCAGCCCCTCTCAACTCAGGGGGCCGTACAATGAGCAGTTCTTC.

V is TRBV18 and J is TRBJ1-2; 7 nucleotides match TRBD1. V shed 3 bases and J 4 bases; nucleotides not matched to a gene: 14. The length of the CDR3 is 17 residues. Germline CDR1 and CDR2: KGHSH and LQKENI. The CDR3 loop is CASSPVSTGENSYGYTF. The CDR3 nucleotides are TGTGCCAGCTCACCGGTATCTACAGGGGAGAATTCCTATGGCTACACCTTC.

This clone showed up just a few times. The chain joins TRBV6-6 to TRBJ1-3, with 8 bases identical to TRBD1. Losses at the gene ends were 6 bases for V and 2 bases for J; bases not matched to a gene: 3. Germline assignment: CDR1 MNHNY and CDR2 SVGAGI (reference sequence). CDR3 size: 14 residues. The CDR3 sequence is CASSFRGPGNTIYF. In DNA, the CDR3 is TGTGCCAGCAGCTTCAGGGGGCCTGGAAACACCATATATTTT.

This clone was picked up many times. The genes are TRBV7-8 and TRBJ2-1, with TRBD2 matching over 8 bases. V was clipped by 7 bases and J by 7 bases; unmatched bases: 9. This CDR3 comprises 14 residues. The germline V gene encodes CDR1 SGHVS and CDR2 FQNEAQ. The CDR3 reads CASNTGGPGNEQFF. The CDR3 DNA follows: TGTGCCAGCAACACGGGAGGGCCAGGGAATGAGCAGTTCTTC.

V gene TRBV29-1 combines with J gene TRBJ1-1, with D unclear. V was shortened by 5 bases and J by 1 base, with 14 bases between the two germline ends. Looked up from germline, CDR1 is SQVTM and CDR2 is ANQGSEA. The CDR3 is 14 residues long. In nucleotides, the CDR3 is TGCAGCGTTCAGAAAAAACTGAAGAACACTGAAGCTTTCTTT. Translation gives CSVQKKLKNTEAFF.